This T cell receptor beta chain was sequenced during a study of shared clonotypes between healthy human individuals. The CDR3 is 16 amino acids. V dropped 1 base and J dropped 6 bases, with 19 bases sitting between them. CDR1 SGHAT and CDR2 FQNNGV come from the germline V gene. Terminally differentiated effector memory CD45RA+ cells were excluded from the naive CD8 cells, which were CD45RO-negative and positively selected for CCR7. The data were produced by immunoSEQ multiplex PCR, yet TCRdb's version contains in-frame clones alone and is incomplete. The sample shows around 2,000,000 clones, about 95% of them seen only once.

This clonotype originated in a man between 18 and 35 years old in good health. Material: naive CD8+ T cells sorted from blood. The chain links TRBV11-2 to TRBJ2-7, with D perhaps matching TRBD2 (6 bases). The DNA of the CDR3 is TGTGCCAGCAGCTTAGGGGCTGGGGCGGGAAACCGCGAGCAGTACTTC. The encoded protein is CASSLGAGAGNREQYF.